This entry describes one T cell receptor (beta chain). Its antigen is unknown. Germline-derived CDR1 and CDR2 are SNHLY and FYNNEI. Trimming took 6 bases from V and 5 from J, leaving 8 bases between them. The CDR3 runs 12 residues. Sequencing used immunoSEQ multiplex PCR; TCRdb keeps in-frame clones, though not all of them. The profile shows some 190,000 clones, about 89% of them singletons. These data belong to a study of cytomegalovirus exposure and HLA in healthy donors. Study-wide results and caveats: As was reported, the classifier diagnosed cytomegalovirus status with high specificity and sensitivity. CMV antigen specificity of a few CMV-associated chains was confirmed in vitro. According to a later analysis, TCR clusters from the first cohort tended to co-occur in the 120 or so validation repertoires.

The rearrangement links TRBV2 to TRBJ2-1; unclear D gene. Sequences were obtained from PBMCs. The TCR sequence derives from a man in his thirties or forties in good health and CMV-seropositive. DNA for the CDR3: TGTGCCAGCAGCCACAGAGACAATGAGCAGTTCTTC. This codes for CASSHRDNEQFF.